Each of the 15 T cell receptor beta chains below was sequenced from the same sample in a study of long-term antiretroviral therapy in people with HIV. Version v3.0 of the immunoSEQ assay ran at survey level. Repertoires were generated with immunoSEQ multiplex PCR, while TCRdb's copy carries only in-frame clones and drops some. The sample comprises 35,000 or so clones, roughly 81% of which are singletons, and roughly 5% rests with the top ten. The sequencing here drew on unsorted PBMCs, taken roughly 2.8 years before starting antiretroviral therapy. The source of these receptors is a woman in her twenties or thirties with HIV.

This chain connects TRBV12-2 to TRBJ2-6; the D call of TRBD1 is as the table states it, not checked on the DNA. TRBV12-2 is labeled a pseudogene. The CDR3 runs 15 residues. CDR3 nucleotides: TGTGCAAGTCGCCCTACAGAGACTGGGGCCAACGTCCTGACTTTC. It codes for CASRPTETGANVLTF.

The J gene is TRBJ1-1, the V gene TRBV7-2, with D tentatively TRBD1 (6 bases). There are 14 residues in the CDR3. From germline, CDR1 is SGHTA and CDR2 FQGNSA. V lost 0 bases and J lost 3, with 8 bases in between. This chain's CDR3 is CASSLARGYTEAFF. CDR3 DNA sequence: TGTGCCAGCAGCTTAGCGAGGGGGTACACTGAAGCTTTCTTT.

J is TRBJ2-7 and V is TRBV5-1; 9 bases are shared with TRBD1. CDR3 length: 16 residues. Germline CDR1 SGHRS, CDR2 YFSETQ. J was trimmed by 3 bases and V by 2 bases; bases with no gene match: 9. The CDR3 sequence is CASSLQSPGQGYEQYF. CDR3 in DNA: TGCGCCAGCAGCTTACAGTCACCGGGACAGGGCTACGAGCAGTACTTC.

The V gene is TRBV25-1, the J gene TRBJ1-1; the D is unclear. V dropped 4 bases and J dropped 8 bases, with 8 bases sitting between them. Germline V gene lookup returns CDR1 MGHDK and CDR2 SYGVNS. This CDR3 region has 11 residues. The CDR3 sequence: CASSVLDEAFF. DNA of the CDR3: TGTGCCAGCAGTGTACTTGACGAAGCTTTCTTT.

This clone has more than one count but fewer than ten. V and J are TRBV5-1 and TRBJ2-2; 12 bases fit TRBD1. Germline CDR1 is SGHRS and CDR2 is YFSETQ. Unmatched junction bases numbered 5, after V lost 4 bases and J lost 1 base. The CDR3 loop spans 17 amino acids. The CDR3 protein is CASSPGTGGKNTGELFF. The CDR3 bases are TGCGCCAGCAGCCCTGGGACAGGGGGCAAGAACACCGGGGAGCTGTTTTTT.

The chain combines TRBV27 with TRBJ1-1; D not certain. V was cut by 2 bases and J by 5 bases, with 9 bases left in between. Looked up from germline, CDR1 is MNHEY and CDR2 is SMNVEV (reference sequence). The CDR3 contains 13 residues. The CDR3 protein is CASSLKGLTEAFF. DNA for the CDR3: TGTGCCAGCAGTTTAAAAGGGTTAACTGAAGCTTTCTTT.

The chain employs TRBV29-1 and TRBJ2-1; D unclear. The CDR3 runs 13 residues. V lost 0 bases, J lost 9 bases, and 12 bases lay in between. The germline V gene encodes CDR1 SQVTM and CDR2 ANQGSEA. CDR3 sequence reads: CSVEERPIGEQFF. The CDR3 DNA reads TGCAGCGTTGAAGAACGCCCGATCGGTGAGCAGTTCTTC.

The rearrangement links TRBV11-3 to TRBJ2-7; D ambiguous. Trimming cost V 0 bases and J 2 bases, with 5 bases left between them. CDR1 is SGHNT and CDR2 is YENEEA in the germline V gene. The length of the CDR3 is 13 residues. CDR3 loop: CASSLDSPYEQYV. CDR3 in DNA: TGTGCCAGCAGCTTAGATTCCCCCTACGAGCAGTACGTC.

The J gene is TRBJ2-5, the V gene TRBV5-1; TRBD1 or TRBD2 may be the D gene (6 bases each). Trimming stripped 1 base from V and 4 bases from J, with 14 bases between. The V gene's germline CDR1 is SGHRS and CDR2 YFSETQ. The length of the CDR3 is 15 residues. CDR3 DNA sequence: TGCGCCAGCAGCTTGTCGGGGGCGAGCGCAGAGACCCAGTACTTC. It is translated as CASSLSGASAETQYF.

This clone appeared a single time. This sequence joins TRBV18 and TRBJ2-5, with D tentatively TRBD1 (6 bases). There are 14 residues in the CDR3. Trimming removed 6 bases at V and 10 bases at J, with 21 bases between. Germline V gene data show CDR1 as KGHSH and CDR2 as LQKENI. The CDR3: CASSSGTSPKIQYF. The CDR3 DNA reads as TGTGCCAGCTCGTCCGGGACAAGCCCGAAGATCCAGTACTTC.

J is TRBJ2-7 and V is TRBV7-8; no definite D call. CDR3 length: 13 residues. V gave up 4 bases and J gave up 3 bases, with 10 bases separating them. In germline, CDR1 is SGHVS, CDR2 FQNEAQ. CDR3 protein: CASSSNRFYEQYV. The CDR3 bases are TGTGCCAGCAGCTCGAACAGATTCTACGAGCAGTACGTC.

This clone was observed a few times. CDR3 sequence (DNA): TGTGCCAGCAAGGCGGGGGCGGCCGGTTATGGCTACACCTTC. Translating gives CASKAGAAGYGYTF. The V call is TRBV9, the J call TRBJ1-2; TRBD1 is a possible D gene (6 bases). V was cut by 6 bases and J by 5 bases, with 17 bases left in between. The germline V gene has CDR1 SGDLS and CDR2 YYNGEE. This CDR3 is 14 amino acids long.

This clone appeared once. The chain is built from TRBV30 and TRBJ1-1, with D possibly TRBD1 on 5 matching bases. This CDR3 comprises 13 residues. Germline V CDR1 and CDR2: GTSNPN, SVGIG (reference sequence). V was clipped by 2 bases and J by 4 bases, with 11 bases between them. The CDR3 sequence is CAWSQGPGTEAFF. DNA for the CDR3: TGTGCCTGGAGTCAGGGTCCCGGCACTGAAGCTTTCTTT.

The chain combines TRBV7-9 with TRBJ1-5, with TRBD1 as a possible D gene (5 bases). Germline V gives CDR1 SEHNR, CDR2 FQNEAQ (reference sequence). This CDR3 comprises 14 residues. The ends were cut back, 9 bases at V and 3 bases at J, with 15 bases in the middle. The CDR3 region is CASGTGRDNQPQHF. CDR3 DNA: TGTGCCAGTGGGACGGGCAGGGACAATCAGCCCCAGCATTTT.

The chain links TRBV6-5 to TRBJ2-5; unclear D gene. This CDR3 comprises 11 residues. V was pared by 7 bases and J by 4 bases, with 7 bases between. Germline lookup yields CDR1 MNHEY and CDR2 SVGAGI. As DNA, the CDR3 is TGTGCCAGCACGAGTCGAGAGACCCAGTACTTC. It translates to CASTSRETQYF.